Listed below are T cell receptor beta chains from one sample, sequenced in a study of CD8+CD57+ T cells in acquired aplastic anemia. TCRdb re-called the reads through MiXCR, storing one row per CDR3 protein. The sample records about 160,000 distinct CDR3 sequences, around 45% being singletons. Sequencing was performed on sorted CD4+, CD8+, or CD8+CD57+ T cells (not recorded which) from PBMCs. These receptors originate from a human donor in good health. Both conserved end residues are part of each CDR3. A D gene is named only where the DNA matches it firmly. A row's size may be missing; if present it is once, few, many or a size class.

v_gene	abundance	j_gene	d_gene	CDR3aa	CDR3nt
TRBV19	once	TRBJ1-6	.	CASSILQDTNSPLHF	TGTGCCAGTAGTATATTGCAGGATACGAATTCACCCCTCCACTTT
TRBV24-1	.	TRBJ2-5	.	CATSDLNEYQETQYF	TGTGCCACCAGTGATTTGAACGAATACCAAGAGACCCAGTACTTC
TRBV7-2	once	TRBJ2-7	.	CASSLVLGAYEQYF	TGTGCCAGCAGCTTAGTATTAGGGGCCTACGAGCAGTACTTC
TRBV19	.	TRBJ1-1	.	CASSSWGNTEAFF	TGTGCCAGTAGTTCTTGGGGTAACACTGAAGCCTTCTTT
TRBV15	few	TRBJ1-1	.	CATSRPMGGNTEAFF	TGTGCCACCAGCAGACCAATGGGAGGGAACACTGAAGCTTTCTTT
TRBV7-9	many	TRBJ2-7	.	CASSTYYEQYF	TGTGCCAGCAGTACTTACTACGAGCAGTACTTC
TRBV6-1	.	TRBJ2-3	.	CASSRRGGAPTDTQYF	TGTGCCAGCAGCCGCCGGGGCGGAGCACCCACAGATACGCAGTATTTT
TRBV20-1	few	TRBJ2-3	.	CSAQVDTQYF	TGCAGTGCTCAAGTAGATACGCAGTATTTT
TRBV24-1	.	TRBJ2-1	TRBD1	CATSEQTGYSNEQFF	TGTGCCACCAGTGAACAGACAGGGTACAGCAATGAGCAGTTCTTC
TRBV5-4	many	TRBJ2-3	TRBD2	CASSYKTSSGADTQYF	TGTGCCAGCAGCTACAAGACTAGCTCAGGCGCAGATACGCAGTATTTT
TRBV27	.	TRBJ2-7	TRBD2	CASSPRTSSTEQYF	TGTGCCAGCTCTCCTCGGACTAGCTCTACGGAGCAGTACTTC
TRBV20-1	few	TRBJ2-1	.	CGAFPRGRDNEQFF	TGCGGTGCTTTCCCAAGGGGACGCGACAATGAGCAGTTCTTC
TRBV7-2	few	TRBJ1-2	.	CASSLSNYGYTF	TGTGCCAGCAGCTTGAGTAACTATGGCTACACCTTC
TRBV6-1	.	TRBJ1-2	.	CASKWKWDYGGYTF	TGTGCCAGCAAGTGGAAGTGGGACTATGGTGGCTACACCTTC
TRBV9	.	TRBJ1-1	.	CASSDTLGGLDTEAFF	TGTGCCAGCAGCGATACCCTCGGGGGGCTGGACACTGAAGCTTTCTTT